One sample yielded the 21 T cell receptor beta chains listed below, sequenced in a study of preoperative IRX-2 immunotherapy in early breast cancer. Only in-frame clones appear in the TCRdb table, and some are missing; sequencing was by immunoSEQ multiplex PCR. The repertoire holds tens of thousands of clones, with under 90% as singletons. Treatment reported: preoperative locoregional IRX-2 cytokine immunotherapy. The sample was taken from a patient treated with IRX-2 immunotherapy. These receptors originate from a human donor with breast cancer.

The CDR3 nucleotides are TGTGCCAGCAGTTACCGGCGGGACTTGGGCTACACCTTC. As protein: CASSYRRDLGYTF. The gene calls are TRBV6-8 and TRBJ1-2, with TRBD1 as a possible D gene (5 bases). Germline V CDR1 and CDR2: MNHGY, SAAAGT. The CDR3 runs 13 residues. Trimming removed 2 bases at V and 8 bases at J, with 12 bases between.

The sample holds a few counts of this clone. This chain links TRBV11-3 with TRBJ1-5, with D unclear. The germline V and J ends were trimmed by 3 bases and 6 bases, with 18 bases remaining between them. CDR1 is SGHNT, CDR2 YENEEA, per germline. This CDR3 contains 16 residues. The CDR3, as DNA: TGTGCCAGCAGCTTGGGATGGTCCCCGACGGGTCAGCCCCAGCATTTT. Protein: CASSLGWSPTGQPQHF.

The chain links TRBV7-5 to TRBJ2-3; the D segment call TRBD1 is taken from the table without a DNA check. TRBV7-5 is noted as a pseudogene. The CDR3 totals 16 residues. Written as DNA, the CDR3 is TGTGCCAGCAGCCCACCGGGACAGGAGAGCACAGATACGCAGTATTTT. Its translation: CASSPPGQESTDTQYF.

V usage is TRBV7-1 and J usage is TRBJ2-1, with 10 nucleotides matching TRBD2. TRBV7-1 is an ORF, and what it does is uncertain. The CDR3 runs to 17 residues. The V and J ends lost 6 bases and 0 bases, in that order; junction bases with no gene match: 8. The chain's CDR3 is CASSLAGGPSSYNEQFF. DNA for the CDR3: TGTGCCAGCAGTTTAGCGGGGGGCCCTAGCTCCTACAATGAGCAGTTCTTC.

The chain employs TRBV18 and TRBJ2-2; TRBD2 might be the D (6 bases). V gave up 1 base and J gave up 6 bases, with 9 bases separating them. The CDR3 runs to 14 residues. The germline gives CDR1 KGHSH, CDR2 LQKENI. This chain's CDR3 is CASSPLGGAGELFF. The CDR3 DNA reads as TGTGCCAGCTCACCACTTGGAGGGGCCGGGGAGCTGTTTTTT.

The V call is TRBV6-8, the J call TRBJ1-1, with no clear D. The CDR3 spans 13 residues. The germline gives CDR1 MNHGY, CDR2 SAAAGT. Deletions cut 4 bases from V and 5 bases from J, with 11 bases between. The CDR3 nucleotides are TGTGCCAGCAGTTGGTACGAGGAAACTGAAGCTTTCTTT. Translation gives CASSWYEETEAFF.

This rearrangement joins TRBV11-3 to TRBJ2-2, with a possible D match to TRBD1 (5 bases). Trimming removed 1 base from V and 5 bases from J, with 17 bases in between. CDR1 SGHNT and CDR2 YENEEA come from the germline V gene. The CDR3 covers 17 residues. The CDR3 loop reads CASSLVNRAGNTGELFF. The CDR3 DNA reads TGTGCCAGCAGCTTAGTTAATCGGGCAGGGAATACCGGGGAGCTGTTTTTT.

The chain has TRBV6-8 and TRBJ2-7; 7 positions agree with TRBD1. This CDR3 has 14 residues. The J segment lost 5 bases and the V segment lost 8 bases, leaving 12 bases of the junction unmatched. Germline CDR1 is MNHGY and CDR2 is SAAAGT. Written as DNA, the CDR3 is TGTGCCAGCTATACTACAGGGGAACTCAACGAGCAGTACTTC. This codes for CASYTTGELNEQYF.

This CDR3 is CASLSGGDYGYTF. The CDR3 DNA reads as TGTGCCAGCCTATCCGGGGGGGACTATGGCTACACCTTC. J is TRBJ1-2 and V is TRBV28; TRBD1 is a possible D gene (5 bases). Germline V gives CDR1 MDHEN, CDR2 SYDVKM. CDR3 size: 13 residues. The V end lost 8 bases, the J end lost 3 bases, and 13 bases lay between the germline ends.

The chain links TRBV6-9 to TRBJ2-3, with no clear D. V lost 10 bases, J lost 2 bases, and 10 bases lay in between. The CDR3 spans 12 residues. Germline-derived CDR1 and CDR2 are MNHGY and SVAAGI. DNA of the CDR3: TGTGCCACCCTCTCCTCCACAGATACGCAGTATTTT. Its protein product is CATLSSTDTQYF.

The CDR3 nucleotides are TGCGCCAGCAGCTTGGTACAGGGTGAGGCAGATACGCAGTATTTT. This sequence encodes CASSLVQGEADTQYF. The chain couples TRBV5-1 to TRBJ2-3; possibly TRBD1 for D (6 bases). V gave up 0 bases and J gave up 4 bases, with 12 bases separating them. CDR1 and CDR2 from the germline V gene are SGHRS and YFSETQ. The CDR3 is 15 amino acids.

The V gene is TRBV7-7, the J gene TRBJ2-5; possibly TRBD1 for D (6 bases). Trimming cost V 5 bases and J 5 bases, with 21 bases left between them. Germline lookup yields CDR1 SSHAT and CDR2 FNYEAQ (reference sequence). The CDR3 has 16 residues. CDR3 nucleotides: TGTGCCAGCAGCCAAGGGGGAGCCCCAGCGGTGGAGACCCAGTACTTC. This codes for CASSQGGAPAVETQYF. Drawing the rest from reference TRBV7-7 and TRBJ2-5, the complete variable domain is GAGVSQSPRYKVTKRGQDVTLRCDPISSHATLYWYQQALGQGPEFLTYFNYEAQPDKSGLPSDRFSAERPEGSISTLTIQRTEQRDSAMYRCASSQGGAPAVETQYFGPGTRLLVL.

Only one count was recorded for this clone. V gene TRBV5-1 combines with J gene TRBJ2-6; D could derive from TRBD1 or TRBD2 (6 bases each). This CDR3 spans 17 amino acids. Trimming removed 0 bases from V and 1 base from J, with 11 bases in between. Germline V gene data show CDR1 as SGHRS and CDR2 as YFSETQ. The CDR3 bases are TGCGCCAGCAGCTTGGATTGGAGGGGGTCTGGGGCCAACGTCCTGACTTTC. Protein: CASSLDWRGSGANVLTF.

This clone has a single count. V usage is TRBV10-3 and J usage is TRBJ1-2, with no clear D. The CDR3 sequence is 12 residues long. The germline gives CDR1 ENHRY, CDR2 SYGVKD. Trimming shortened V by 1 base and J by 11 bases, and 11 bases separated the two germline ends. The CDR3 bases are TGTGCCATCAGTGAGTGGCCAGGCGGATACACCTTC. Translation: CAISEWPGGYTF.

The gene calls are TRBV11-3 and TRBJ2-2, with TRBD1 matching over 7 bases. Germline V gives CDR1 SGHNT, CDR2 YENEEA. The ends lost 5 bases at V and 7 bases at J; junction bases unmatched: 13. There are 16 residues in the CDR3. The CDR3 region is CASSVGTVTSDGELFF. CDR3 bases: TGTGCCAGCAGCGTCGGGACAGTGACCTCCGACGGGGAGCTGTTTTTT.

The chain has TRBV2 and TRBJ2-7, with D uncertain. The germline V gene encodes CDR1 SNHLY and CDR2 FYNNEI. V lost 5 bases and J lost 4, with 12 bases in between. The CDR3 totals 13 residues. CDR3 sequence reads: CASSRVGEYEQYF. The DNA for the CDR3 is TGTGCCAGCAGTAGGGTTGGAGAATACGAGCAGTACTTC.

The J gene is TRBJ1-2, the V gene TRBV7-2, with TRBD1 as a possible D gene (5 bases). This CDR3 region has 13 residues. Trimming took 5 bases from V and 7 from J, leaving 14 bases between them. CDR1 SGHTA and CDR2 FQGNSA come from the germline V gene. The CDR3 coding sequence is TGTGCCAGCAGCCAAGAGGTCGGGGGTGGCTACACCTTC. Amino acids: CASSQEVGGGYTF. Looking up the rest from reference TRBV7-2 and TRBJ1-2 gives the full variable domain: GAGVSQSPSNKVTEKGKDVELRCDPISGHTALYWYRQSLGQGLEFLIYFQGNSAPDKSGLPSDRFSAERTGGSVSTLTIQRTQQEDSAVYLCASSQEVGGGYTFGSGTRLTVV.

The chain employs TRBV12-5 and TRBJ1-6; no firm D call. The CDR3 is 15 amino acids. In germline, CDR1 is LGHNT, CDR2 FRNRAP. CDR3 residues: CASTRSGRYNSPLHF. The CDR3 region has the DNA TGTGCCAGCACCCGGTCGGGTCGTTATAATTCACCCCTCCACTTT.

The genes are TRBV7-1 and TRBJ1-4; TRBD1 matches at 7 bases. TRBV7-1 is reported as an ORF; its role is uncertain. J gave up 2 bases and V 10 bases, and 4 bases lay outside the gene matches. The CDR3 length is 13 residues. The CDR3, as DNA: TGTGCCACCGCGGGACAGACTAATGAAAAACTGTTTTTT. This encodes CATAGQTNEKLFF.

With respect to this clone: A read error may account for a junction end that differs from germline. V gene TRBV6-8 combines with J gene TRBJ1-2, with TRBD1 matching over 7 bases. CDR3 length: 13 amino acids. Per the germline V gene, CDR1 is MNHGY and CDR2 is SAAAGT. The CDR3 DNA is TGTGCCATCAGTCGACAGGGAGGCTATGGCTACACCTTC. This gives the protein CAISRQGGYGYTF.

In DNA, the CDR3 is TGCGCCAGCAGCTTGGAATCTACAGGGGAGACCCAGTACTTC. Protein: CASSLESTGETQYF. V usage is TRBV5-1 and J usage is TRBJ2-5; D possibly corresponds to TRBD1 (6 bases). The CDR3 runs 14 residues. V was cut by 0 bases and J by 5 bases, with 11 bases left in between. Germline lookup yields CDR1 SGHRS and CDR2 YFSETQ.